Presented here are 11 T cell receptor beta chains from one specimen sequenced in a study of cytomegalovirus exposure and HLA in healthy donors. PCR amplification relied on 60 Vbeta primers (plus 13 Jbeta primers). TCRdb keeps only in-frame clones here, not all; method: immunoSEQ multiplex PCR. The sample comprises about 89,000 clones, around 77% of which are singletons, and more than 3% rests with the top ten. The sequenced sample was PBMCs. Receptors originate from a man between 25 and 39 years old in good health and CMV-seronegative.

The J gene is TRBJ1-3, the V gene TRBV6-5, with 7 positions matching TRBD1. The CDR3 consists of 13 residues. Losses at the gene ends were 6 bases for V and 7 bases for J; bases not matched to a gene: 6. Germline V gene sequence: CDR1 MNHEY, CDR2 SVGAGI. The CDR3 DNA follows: TGTGCCAGCAGGTGGGACAGCACGAACACCATATATTTT. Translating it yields CASRWDSTNTIYF.

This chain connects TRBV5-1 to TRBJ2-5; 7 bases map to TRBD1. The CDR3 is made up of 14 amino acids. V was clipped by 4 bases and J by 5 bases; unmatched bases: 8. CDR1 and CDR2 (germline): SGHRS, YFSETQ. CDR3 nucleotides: TGCGCCAGCAGCCCCAGGACAGGAGCGGAGACCCAGTACTTC. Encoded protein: CASSPRTGAETQYF.

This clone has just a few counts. This chain's CDR3 is CSVAVGREAEAFF. The CDR3 region has the DNA TGCAGCGTTGCGGTAGGGCGGGAGGCTGAAGCTTTCTTT. The J gene is TRBJ1-1, the V gene TRBV29-1; D is unresolved. The V gene's germline CDR1 is SQVTM and CDR2 ANQGSEA. V lost 4 bases and J 6 bases, leaving 15 bases between the germline ends. The CDR3 is 13 amino acids. Together with reference TRBV29-1 and TRBJ1-1, the CDR3 gives the full variable domain: SAVISQKPSRDICQRGTSLTIQCQVDSQVTMMFWYRQQPGQSLTLIATANQGSEATYESGFVIDKFPISRPNLTFSTLTVSNMSPEDSSIYLCSVAVGREAEAFFGQGTRLTVV.

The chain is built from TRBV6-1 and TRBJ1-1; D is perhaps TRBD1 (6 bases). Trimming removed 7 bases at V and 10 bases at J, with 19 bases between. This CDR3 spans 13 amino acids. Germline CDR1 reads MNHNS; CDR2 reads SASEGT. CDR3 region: CASIPRPGVIAFF. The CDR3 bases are TGTGCCAGCATCCCCCGGCCAGGGGTCATAGCTTTCTTT.

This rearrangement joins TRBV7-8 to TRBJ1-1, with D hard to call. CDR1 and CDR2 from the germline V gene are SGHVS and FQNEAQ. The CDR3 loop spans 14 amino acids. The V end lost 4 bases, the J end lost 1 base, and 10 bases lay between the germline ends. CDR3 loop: CASSSSRGNTEAFF. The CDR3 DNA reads TGTGCCAGCAGCTCGTCTCGGGGGAACACTGAAGCTTTCTTT.

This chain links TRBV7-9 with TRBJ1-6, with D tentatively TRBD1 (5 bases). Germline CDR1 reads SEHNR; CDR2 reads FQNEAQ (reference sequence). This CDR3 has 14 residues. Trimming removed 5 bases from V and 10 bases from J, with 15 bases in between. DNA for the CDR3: TGTGCCAGCAGCCGCGGGGCGGAAGTGTCACCCCTCCACTTT. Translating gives CASSRGAEVSPLHF.

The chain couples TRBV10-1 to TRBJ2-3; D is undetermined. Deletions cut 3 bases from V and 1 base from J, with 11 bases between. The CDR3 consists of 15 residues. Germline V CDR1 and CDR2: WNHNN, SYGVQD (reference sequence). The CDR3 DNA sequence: TGCGCCAGCAGTGACCCTGGAGTCGGCACAGATACGCAGTATTTT. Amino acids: CASSDPGVGTDTQYF.

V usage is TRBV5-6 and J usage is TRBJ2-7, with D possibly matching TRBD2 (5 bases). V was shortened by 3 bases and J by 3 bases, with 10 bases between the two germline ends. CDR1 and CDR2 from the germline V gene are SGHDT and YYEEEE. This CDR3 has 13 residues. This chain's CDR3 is CASSSLAGYEQYF. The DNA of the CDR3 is TGTGCCAGCAGCTCTCTCGCGGGCTACGAGCAGTACTTC.

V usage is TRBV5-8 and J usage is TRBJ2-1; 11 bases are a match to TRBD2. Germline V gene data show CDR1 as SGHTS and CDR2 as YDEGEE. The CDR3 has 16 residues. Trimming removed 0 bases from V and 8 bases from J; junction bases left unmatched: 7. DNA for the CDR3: TGTGCCAGCAGCTTGGTCCAGACTAGCGGGGCGCATGAGCAGTTCTTC. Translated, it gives CASSLVQTSGAHEQFF. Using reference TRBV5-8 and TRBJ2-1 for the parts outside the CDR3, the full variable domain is EAGVTQSPTHLIKTRGQQATLRCSPISGHTSVYWYQQALGLGLQFLLWYDEGEERNRGNFPPRFSGRQFPNYSSELNVNALELEDSALYLCASSLVQTSGAHEQFFGPGTRLTVL.

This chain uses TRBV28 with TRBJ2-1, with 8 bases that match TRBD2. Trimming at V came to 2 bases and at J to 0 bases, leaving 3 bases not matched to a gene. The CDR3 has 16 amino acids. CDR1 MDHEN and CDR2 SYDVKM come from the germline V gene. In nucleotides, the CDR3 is TGTGCCAGCAGTTTAGGGGGGACTAGCTCCTACAATGAGCAGTTCTTC. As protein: CASSLGGTSSYNEQFF.

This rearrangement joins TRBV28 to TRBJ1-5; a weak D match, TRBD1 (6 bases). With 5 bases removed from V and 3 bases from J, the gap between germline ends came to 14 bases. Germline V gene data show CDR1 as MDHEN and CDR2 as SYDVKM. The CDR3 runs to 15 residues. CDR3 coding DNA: TGTGCCAGCAGTAGACAGGACAGACCCAATCAGCCCCAGCATTTT. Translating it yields CASSRQDRPNQPQHF.